A single sample is the source of the 11 T cell receptor beta chains below, sequenced in a study of cytomegalovirus exposure and HLA in healthy donors. 13 Jbeta primers and 60 Vbeta primers were used for the PCR. Assay used: immunoSEQ multiplex PCR; TCRdb lists only in-frame clones, some missing. The data contain 90,000 to 140,000 clones, about 70% of them seen just once; the ten biggest clones take up approximately 3%. Input material: PBMCs. These receptors were taken from a man aged 25-40 years in good health and CMV-seronegative.

The genes are TRBV6-5 and TRBJ2-7; possibly TRBD2 for D (5 bases). Trimming took 10 bases from V and 0 from J, leaving 16 bases between them. Per germline, CDR1 MNHEY and CDR2 SVGAGI. This CDR3 has 14 residues. The DNA of the CDR3 is TGTGCCATCCGAGGACTCGCTTACTCCTACGAGCAGTACTTC. This encodes CAIRGLAYSYEQYF.

The chain joins TRBV4-3 to TRBJ1-2; 8 bases match TRBD1. The CDR3 has 15 amino acids. The V and J ends lost 4 bases and 4 bases, in that order; junction bases with no gene match: 8. Germline-derived CDR1 and CDR2 are LGHNA and YSLEER. The CDR3 bases are TGCGCCAGCAGCCCTCGACAGGGGTTACGCTATGGCTACACCTTC. This encodes CASSPRQGLRYGYTF.

This chain connects TRBV9 to TRBJ2-3; 7 bases are shared with TRBD1. Unmatched junction bases numbered 6, after V lost 0 bases and J lost 14 bases. Per the germline V gene, CDR1 is SGDLS and CDR2 is YYNGEE. The CDR3 runs 12 residues. This chain's CDR3 is CASSVVTGAPYF. The CDR3 DNA follows: TGTGCCAGCAGCGTAGTCACAGGGGCTCCGTATTTT.

The CDR3 sequence: CASGSDRAINQPQHF. The CDR3 nucleotides are TGTGCTAGTGGCTCGGACAGGGCGATCAATCAGCCCCAGCATTTT. The chain links TRBV12-5 to TRBJ1-5, with 8 positions matching TRBD1. V trimming: 6 bases; J trimming: 3 bases; junction bases outside the gene matches: 7. The V gene's germline CDR1 is LGHNT and CDR2 FRNRAP. CDR3 length equals 15 residues.

This clone was detected only a few times. V and J are TRBV11-3 and TRBJ2-7; 8 nucleotides match TRBD2. Germline CDR1 SGHNT, CDR2 YENEEA. The CDR3 spans 14 residues. V gave up 5 bases and J gave up 7 bases; unmatched junction bases: 10. For the CDR3, the DNA is TGTGCCAGCAGCCCCGGCCAGGGGACTAGGGAGCAGTACTTC. Translating it yields CASSPGQGTREQYF.

This clone was counted between two and nine times. This chain uses TRBV5-1 with TRBJ1-4, with 9 bases identical to TRBD1. There are 17 residues in the CDR3. Trimming took 0 bases from V and 1 from J; bases not matched to a gene: 4. Germline loops: CDR1 SGHRS, CDR2 YFSETQ. The CDR3 reads CASSLAPGQGTNEKLFF. For the CDR3, the DNA is TGCGCCAGCAGCTTGGCCCCGGGACAGGGAACTAATGAAAAACTGTTTTTT.

This clone came up once. This rearrangement joins TRBV7-9 to TRBJ2-1, with 9 positions matching TRBD2. Per the germline V gene, CDR1 is SEHNR and CDR2 is FQNEAQ (reference sequence). Trimming cost V 1 base and J 6 bases; bases outside gene matches: 4. The CDR3 runs to 15 residues. CDR3 coding DNA: TGTGCCAGCAGCTTAGGACTAGCGGAGATCAATGAGCAGTTCTTC. Protein sequence: CASSLGLAEINEQFF.

The chain combines TRBV4-3 with TRBJ2-1, with TRBD1 identical over 10 bases. There are 14 residues in the CDR3. CDR1 is LGHNA and CDR2 is YSLEER in the germline V gene. V trimming: 3 bases; J trimming: 6 bases; junction bases outside the gene matches: 2. CDR3 in amino acids: CASSHRTGGNEQFF. The CDR3 coding sequence is TGCGCCAGCAGCCACCGGACAGGGGGCAATGAGCAGTTCTTC.

This clone was counted once. This chain connects TRBV6-5 to TRBJ2-7; a weak D match, TRBD1 (6 bases). Germline V gene data show CDR1 as MNHEY and CDR2 as SVGAGI. The CDR3 length is 16 residues. V lost 4 bases, J lost 2 bases, and 18 bases lay in between. Written as DNA, the CDR3 is TGTGCCAGCAGTTCCCCTGCTAGGACAGCAACCTACGAGCAGTACTTC. It encodes CASSSPARTATYEQYF.

V is TRBV4-3 and J is TRBJ2-1, with D tentatively TRBD2 (5 bases). The CDR3 runs to 17 residues. Germline CDR1 LGHNA, CDR2 YSLEER. Trimming took off 0 bases at V and 0 bases at J, with 12 bases between the two ends. The CDR3, as DNA: TGCGCCAGCAGCCAAGATTTAGCTGGGAGCTCCTACAATGAGCAGTTCTTC. Protein: CASSQDLAGSSYNEQFF.

The gene calls are TRBV4-2 and TRBJ2-3, with TRBD2 matching over 9 bases. This CDR3 comprises 15 residues. Germline CDR1 is LGHNA and CDR2 is YNFKEQ. V was clipped by 4 bases and J by 5 bases; unmatched bases: 7. The CDR3 here is CASSPQREVKDTQYF. The DNA for the CDR3 is TGTGCCAGCAGCCCCCAGCGGGAGGTGAAAGATACGCAGTATTTT.